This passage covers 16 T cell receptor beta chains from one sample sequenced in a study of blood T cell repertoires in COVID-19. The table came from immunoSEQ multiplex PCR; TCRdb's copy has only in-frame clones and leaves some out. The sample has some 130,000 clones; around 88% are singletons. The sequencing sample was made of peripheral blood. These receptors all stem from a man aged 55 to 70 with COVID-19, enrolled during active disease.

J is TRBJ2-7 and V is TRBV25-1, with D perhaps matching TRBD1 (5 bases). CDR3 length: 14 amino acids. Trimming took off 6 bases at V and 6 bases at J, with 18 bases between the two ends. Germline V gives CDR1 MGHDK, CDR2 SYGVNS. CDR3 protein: CASSSPWQGREQYF. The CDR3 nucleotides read TGTGCCAGCAGCTCCCCGTGGCAGGGCCGCGAGCAGTACTTC.

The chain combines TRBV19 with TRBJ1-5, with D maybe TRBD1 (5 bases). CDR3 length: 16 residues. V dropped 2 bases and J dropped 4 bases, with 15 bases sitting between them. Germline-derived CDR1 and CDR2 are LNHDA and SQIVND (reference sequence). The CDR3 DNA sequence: TGTGCCAGTAGTATATCCCCCGGGGGAAAAAATCAGCCCCAGCATTTT. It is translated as CASSISPGGKNQPQHF.

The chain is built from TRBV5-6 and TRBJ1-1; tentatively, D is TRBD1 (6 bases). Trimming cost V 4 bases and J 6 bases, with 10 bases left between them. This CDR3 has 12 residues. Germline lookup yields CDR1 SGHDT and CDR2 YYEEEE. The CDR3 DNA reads TGTGCCAGCAGCCAATGGACAGCTGAAGCTTTCTTT. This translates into CASSQWTAEAFF.

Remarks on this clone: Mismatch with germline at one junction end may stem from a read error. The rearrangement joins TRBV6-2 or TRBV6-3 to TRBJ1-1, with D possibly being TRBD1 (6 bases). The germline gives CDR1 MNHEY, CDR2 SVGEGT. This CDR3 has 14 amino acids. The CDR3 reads CASSYPGVNTEAFF. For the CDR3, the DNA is TGTGCCAGTAGTTATCCAGGGGTGAACACTGAAGCTTTCTTT.

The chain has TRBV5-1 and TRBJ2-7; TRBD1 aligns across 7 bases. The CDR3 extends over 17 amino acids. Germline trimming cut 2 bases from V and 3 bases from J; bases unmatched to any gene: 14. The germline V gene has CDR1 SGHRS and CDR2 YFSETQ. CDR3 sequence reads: CASSFKTDRVGLYEQYF. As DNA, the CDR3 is TGCGCCAGCAGCTTCAAAACTGACAGGGTAGGGCTCTACGAGCAGTACTTC.

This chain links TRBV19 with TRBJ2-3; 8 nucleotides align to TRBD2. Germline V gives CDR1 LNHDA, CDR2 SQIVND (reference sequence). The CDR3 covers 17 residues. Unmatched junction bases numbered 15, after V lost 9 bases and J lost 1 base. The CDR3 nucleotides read TGTGCCAGCCACCCCGAACAGGCGGGGGGCCGCACAGATACGCAGTATTTT. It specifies CASHPEQAGGRTDTQYF.

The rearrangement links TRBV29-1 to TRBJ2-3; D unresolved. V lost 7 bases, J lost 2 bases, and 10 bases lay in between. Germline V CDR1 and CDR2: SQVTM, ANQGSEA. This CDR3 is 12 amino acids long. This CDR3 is CSAGEYTDTQYF. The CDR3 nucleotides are TGCAGCGCCGGCGAGTACACAGATACGCAGTATTTT.

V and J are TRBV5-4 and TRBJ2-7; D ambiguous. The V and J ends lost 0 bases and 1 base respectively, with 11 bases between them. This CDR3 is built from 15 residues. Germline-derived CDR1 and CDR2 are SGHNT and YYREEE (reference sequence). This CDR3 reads CASSLDPTASYEQYF. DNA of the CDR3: TGTGCCAGCAGCTTGGACCCGACTGCTTCCTACGAGCAGTACTTC.

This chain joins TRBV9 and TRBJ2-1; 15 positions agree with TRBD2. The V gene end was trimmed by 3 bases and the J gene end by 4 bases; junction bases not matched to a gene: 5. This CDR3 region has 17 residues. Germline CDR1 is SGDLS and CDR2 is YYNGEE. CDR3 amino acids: CASSADGTSGGYNEQFF. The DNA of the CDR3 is TGTGCCAGCAGCGCCGATGGGACTAGCGGGGGGTACAATGAGCAGTTCTTC. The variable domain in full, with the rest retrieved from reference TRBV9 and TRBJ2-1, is DSGVTQTPKHLITATGQRVTLRCSPRSGDLSVYWYQQSLDQGLQFLIQYYNGEERAKGNILERFSAQQFPDLHSELNLSSLELGDSALYFCASSADGTSGGYNEQFFGPGTRLTVL.

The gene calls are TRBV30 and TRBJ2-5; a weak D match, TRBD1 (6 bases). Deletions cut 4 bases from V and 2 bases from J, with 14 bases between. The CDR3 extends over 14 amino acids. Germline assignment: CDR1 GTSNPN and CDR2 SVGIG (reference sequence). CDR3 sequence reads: CAWTTGQLQETQYF. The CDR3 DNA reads TGTGCCTGGACCACCGGACAGCTACAAGAGACCCAGTACTTC.

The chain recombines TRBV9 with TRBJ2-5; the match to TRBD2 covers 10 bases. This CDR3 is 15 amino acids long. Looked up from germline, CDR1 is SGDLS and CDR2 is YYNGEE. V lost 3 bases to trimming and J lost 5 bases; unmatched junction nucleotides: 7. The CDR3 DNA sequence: TGTGCCAGCAGCGGAACACTAGCGGGGCGGGAGACCCAGTACTTC. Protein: CASSGTLAGRETQYF.

The CDR3 sequence: CASSFSLARKGTDTQYF. The CDR3 DNA reads TGTGCCAGCAGCTTTTCCCTCGCCAGGAAAGGCACAGATACGCAGTATTTT. V and J are TRBV7-2 and TRBJ2-3; D not resolved. V was clipped by 3 bases and J by 1 base, with 17 bases between them. Per germline, CDR1 SGHTA and CDR2 FQGNSA. This CDR3 contains 17 residues.

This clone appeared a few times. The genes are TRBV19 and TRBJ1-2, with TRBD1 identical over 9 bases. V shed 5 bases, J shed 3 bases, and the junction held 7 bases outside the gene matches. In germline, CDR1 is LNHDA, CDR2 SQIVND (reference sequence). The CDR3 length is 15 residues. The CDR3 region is CASSGAGTGYYGYTF. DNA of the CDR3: TGTGCCAGTAGTGGGGCCGGGACAGGGTACTATGGCTACACCTTC. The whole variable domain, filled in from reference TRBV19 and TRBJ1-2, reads DGGITQSPKYLFRKEGQNVTLSCEQNLNHDAMYWYRQDPGQGLRLIYYSQIVNDFQKGDIAEGYSVSREKKESFPLTVTSAQKNPTAFYLCASSGAGTGYYGYTFGSGTRLTVV.

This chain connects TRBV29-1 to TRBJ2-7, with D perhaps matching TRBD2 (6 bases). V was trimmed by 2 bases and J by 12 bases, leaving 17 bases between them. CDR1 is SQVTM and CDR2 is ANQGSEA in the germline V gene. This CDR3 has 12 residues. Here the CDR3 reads CSVEIAGRIRYF. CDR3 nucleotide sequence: TGCAGCGTTGAAATTGCTGGGAGGATTCGGTACTTC.

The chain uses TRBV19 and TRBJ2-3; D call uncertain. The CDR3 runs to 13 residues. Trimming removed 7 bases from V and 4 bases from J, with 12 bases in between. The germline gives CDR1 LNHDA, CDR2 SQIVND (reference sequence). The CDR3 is CASTHYAADTQYF. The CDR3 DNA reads TGTGCCAGTACCCACTACGCCGCAGATACGCAGTATTTT.

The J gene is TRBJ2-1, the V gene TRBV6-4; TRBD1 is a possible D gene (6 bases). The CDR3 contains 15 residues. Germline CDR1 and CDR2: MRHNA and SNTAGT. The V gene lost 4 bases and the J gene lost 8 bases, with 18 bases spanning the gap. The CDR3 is CASSVGHSSSHEQFF. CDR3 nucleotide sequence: TGTGCCAGCAGTGTGGGACATAGTAGTTCTCATGAGCAGTTCTTC.